These 18 T cell receptor beta chains originate from one sample sequenced in a study of long-term antiretroviral therapy in people with HIV. immunoSEQ v3.0 was run at survey level. Only in-frame clones appear in the TCRdb table, and some are missing; sequencing was by immunoSEQ multiplex PCR. The repertoire has approximately 47,000 clones, roughly four fifths of them found once; the top ten carry 3%. The sequenced sample was unsorted PBMCs, obtained 0.8 years after starting antiretroviral therapy. The receptors were gathered from a woman aged 18 to 35 with HIV.

Only one count was recorded for this clone. The V call is TRBV2, the J call TRBJ2-3; the match to TRBD1 covers 8 bases. With V trimmed by 10 bases and J by 1 base, 7 bases remained unmatched. Germline V lookup: CDR1 SNHLY, CDR2 FYNNEI. The CDR3 extends over 14 amino acids. The CDR3 loop reads CANPEDRGTDTQYF. CDR3 nucleotides: TGTGCCAACCCTGAGGACAGGGGCACAGATACGCAGTATTTT.

The chain uses TRBV10-1 and TRBJ1-1; D ambiguous. Between the trimmed V and J ends, which lost 0 bases and 5 bases, there was a span of 7 bases. Germline CDR1 is WNHNN and CDR2 is SYGVQD (reference sequence). The CDR3 has 13 amino acids. Written as DNA, the CDR3 is TGCGCCAGCAGTGAGTCCCAGCCAACTGAAGCTTTCTTT. It encodes CASSESQPTEAFF.

V is TRBV6-1 and J is TRBJ2-1; D might be TRBD1 or TRBD2, each matching 5 bases. With 8 bases removed from V and 2 bases from J, the gap between germline ends came to 13 bases. Per the germline V gene, CDR1 is MNHNS and CDR2 is SASEGT. The CDR3 runs to 14 residues. The DNA for the CDR3 is TGTGCCAGCCGCCACCGGGGCCCCTACAATGAGCAGTTCTTC. This codes for CASRHRGPYNEQFF.

V gene TRBV7-3 combines with J gene TRBJ2-1; weak D call: TRBD2 (5 bases). The V gene's germline CDR1 is SGHTA and CDR2 FQGTGA. Trimming took 4 bases from V and 1 from J, leaving 17 bases between them. This CDR3 spans 17 amino acids. The CDR3 region is CASSSLPGSGSYNEQFF. The CDR3 bases are TGTGCCAGCAGCTCCCTCCCGGGATCGGGTTCCTACAATGAGCAGTTCTTC.

The V call is TRBV2, the J call TRBJ2-7; D is ambiguous. CDR1 is SNHLY, CDR2 FYNNEI, per germline. Trimming shortened V by 7 bases and J by 2 bases, and 9 bases separated the two germline ends. The CDR3 covers 12 residues. CDR3 sequence reads: CASMGIAYEQYF. In DNA, the CDR3 is TGTGCCAGCATGGGGATAGCCTACGAGCAGTACTTC. The entire variable domain, with the rest obtained from reference TRBV2 and TRBJ2-7, is as follows: EPEVTQTPSHQVTQMGQEVILRCVPISNHLYFYWYRQILGQKVEFLVSFYNNEISEKSEIFDDQFSVERPDGSNFTLKIRSTKLEDSAMYFCASMGIAYEQYFGPGTRLTVT.

The rearrangement uses TRBV28 and TRBJ2-7; D is perhaps TRBD1 or TRBD2 (6 bases each). Trimming pared 2 bases from V and 5 bases from J, leaving 19 bases between. Per the germline V gene, CDR1 is MDHEN and CDR2 is SYDVKM. The CDR3 length is 16 residues. CDR3 nucleotides: TGTGCCAGCAGTTTAATACCCCAAGGGGGGCGCCACGAGCAGTACTTC. Encoded protein: CASSLIPQGGRHEQYF. Full variable domain (missing parts from reference TRBV28 and TRBJ2-7): DVKVTQSSRYLVKRTGEKVFLECVQDMDHENMFWYRQDPGLGLRLIYFSYDVKMKEKGDIPEGYSVSREKKERFSLILESASTNQTSMYLCASSLIPQGGRHEQYFGPGTRLTVT.

The chain has TRBV27 and TRBJ2-5; a weak D match, TRBD1 (5 bases). The CDR3 loop spans 13 amino acids. Germline V gene sequence: CDR1 MNHEY, CDR2 SMNVEV (reference sequence). Trimming removed 3 bases at V and 2 bases at J, with 7 bases between. The CDR3 DNA reads TGTGCCAGCAGTTTTCGGACACAAGAGACCCAGTACTTC. Encoded protein: CASSFRTQETQYF.

The table lists this clone with a count of one. J is TRBJ2-4 and V is TRBV25-1, with D possibly TRBD2 on 7 matching bases. Germline V gives CDR1 MGHDK, CDR2 SYGVNS. With 2 bases removed from V and 4 bases from J, the gap between germline ends came to 21 bases. The CDR3 length is 18 residues. The CDR3 DNA follows: TGTGCCAGCAGTGAAGGCAAGGGGGGGTCCCGATTTAAAAACATTCAGTACTTC. This translates into CASSEGKGGSRFKNIQYF.

The chain combines TRBV27 with TRBJ2-7, with 7 positions matching TRBD1. V shed 4 bases and J 2 bases; nucleotides not matched to a gene: 8. The V gene's germline CDR1 is MNHEY and CDR2 SMNVEV (reference sequence). The CDR3 is 15 amino acids. CDR3 bases: TGTGCCAGCAGTTCCTCGCCGACAGGGACCTACGAGCAGTACTTC. Its protein is CASSSSPTGTYEQYF.

The chain carries TRBV7-2 and TRBJ1-2; D is unresolved. V was pared by 2 bases and J by 4 bases, with 11 bases between. The V gene's germline CDR1 is SGHTA and CDR2 FQGNSA. This CDR3 has 14 amino acids. The CDR3 sequence: CASSLTDLSYGYTF. The CDR3 DNA reads TGTGCCAGCAGCTTAACGGATTTAAGCTATGGCTACACCTTC. Full variable domain (outside the CDR3, taken from reference TRBV7-2 and TRBJ1-2): GAGVSQSPSNKVTEKGKDVELRCDPISGHTALYWYRQSLGQGLEFLIYFQGNSAPDKSGLPSDRFSAERTGGSVSTLTIQRTQQEDSAVYLCASSLTDLSYGYTFGSGTRLTVV.

The chain joins TRBV7-2 to TRBJ1-5, with 8 bases identical to TRBD1. The CDR3 is 16 residues long. The V gene's germline CDR1 is SGHTA and CDR2 FQGNSA. V was pared by 2 bases and J by 6 bases, with 9 bases of the junction left unmatched. CDR3 residues: CASSLSQGAVAQPQHF. CDR3 nucleotides: TGTGCCAGCAGCTTAAGTCAGGGGGCGGTCGCTCAGCCCCAGCATTTT.

The chain links TRBV28 to TRBJ1-5; TRBD1 agrees at 8 bases. CDR1 is MDHEN, CDR2 SYDVKM, per germline. The CDR3 loop spans 13 amino acids. The junction had 3 bases not matched to a gene; V was cut back by 5 bases and J by 6 bases. CDR3: CASSRGTGQPQHF. Here the CDR3 DNA reads TGTGCCAGCAGTAGGGGGACAGGTCAGCCCCAGCATTTT. Variable domain in full (rest from reference TRBV28 and TRBJ1-5): DVKVTQSSRYLVKRTGEKVFLECVQDMDHENMFWYRQDPGLGLRLIYFSYDVKMKEKGDIPEGYSVSREKKERFSLILESASTNQTSMYLCASSRGTGQPQHFGDGTRLSIL.

The gene calls are TRBV9 and TRBJ1-1; no clear D gene. V dropped 4 bases and J dropped 10 bases, with 5 bases sitting between them. Looked up from germline, CDR1 is SGDLS and CDR2 is YYNGEE. The CDR3 is 9 residues long. For the CDR3, the DNA is TGTGCCAGCAGCCCTGGAGCTTTCTTT. Protein sequence: CASSPGAFF.

The gene calls are TRBV6-5 and TRBJ1-1; D is uncertain. The CDR3 runs to 12 residues. Germline assignment: CDR1 MNHEY and CDR2 SVGAGI. Trimming removed 8 bases at V and 3 bases at J, with 10 bases between. CDR3 in DNA: TGTGCCAGCCGGCGGTTGGACACTGAAGCTTTCTTT. Translation: CASRRLDTEAFF.

The chain employs TRBV5-1 and TRBJ2-3; 9 nucleotides match TRBD1. CDR1 is SGHRS, CDR2 YFSETQ, per germline. This CDR3 region has 15 residues. The ends lost 0 bases at V and 5 bases at J; junction bases unmatched: 4. The DNA for the CDR3 is TGCGCCAGCAGCTTGGACAGGGGGCAGATAGATACGCAGTATTTT. The encoded protein is CASSLDRGQIDTQYF. Filled out from reference TRBV5-1 and TRBJ2-3, the complete variable domain reads KAGVTQTPRYLIKTRGQQVTLSCSPISGHRSVSWYQQTPGQGLQFLFEYFSETQRNKGNFPGRFSGRQFSNSRSEMNVSTLELGDSALYLCASSLDRGQIDTQYFGPGTRLTVL.

This sequence joins TRBV5-1 and TRBJ2-5; D is undetermined. CDR1 is SGHRS and CDR2 is YFSETQ in the germline V gene. V was cut by 4 bases and J by 9 bases, with 16 bases left in between. The CDR3 is 13 amino acids. DNA for the CDR3: TGCGCCAGCAGCACCGAAATTAGAGACGCCCAGTACTTC. Amino acid sequence: CASSTEIRDAQYF.

The chain recombines TRBV4-3 with TRBJ2-3; TRBD2 aligns across 12 bases. CDR3 length: 19 residues. V was pared by 0 bases and J by 1 base, with 8 bases of the junction left unmatched. CDR1 is LGHNA and CDR2 is YSLEER in the germline V gene. The CDR3 reads CASSQESLAGGLGTDTQYF. CDR3 DNA sequence: TGCGCCAGCAGCCAAGAATCCCTAGCGGGAGGGCTGGGCACAGATACGCAGTATTTT.

In nucleotides, the CDR3 is TGTGCCAGCAGCTTGGACGCTTCGAACACCGGGGAGCTGTTTTTT. Amino acid sequence: CASSLDASNTGELFF. The chain links TRBV9 to TRBJ2-2, with D hard to call. Trimming removed 4 bases at V and 0 bases at J, with 10 bases between. The CDR3 runs to 15 residues. Germline V gives CDR1 SGDLS, CDR2 YYNGEE.